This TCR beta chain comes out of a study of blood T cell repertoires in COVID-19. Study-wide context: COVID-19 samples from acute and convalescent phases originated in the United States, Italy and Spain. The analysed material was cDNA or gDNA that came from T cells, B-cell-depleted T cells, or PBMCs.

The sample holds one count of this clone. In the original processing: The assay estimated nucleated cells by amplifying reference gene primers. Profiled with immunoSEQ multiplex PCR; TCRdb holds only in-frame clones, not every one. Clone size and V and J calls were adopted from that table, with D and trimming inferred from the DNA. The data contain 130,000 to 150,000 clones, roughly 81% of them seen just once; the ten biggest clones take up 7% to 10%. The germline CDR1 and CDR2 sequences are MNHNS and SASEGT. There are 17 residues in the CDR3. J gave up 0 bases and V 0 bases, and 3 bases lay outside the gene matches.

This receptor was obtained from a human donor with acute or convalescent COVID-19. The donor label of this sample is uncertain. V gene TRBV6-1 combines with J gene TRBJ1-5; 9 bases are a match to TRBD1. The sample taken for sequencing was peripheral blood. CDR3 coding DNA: TGTGCCAGCAGTGAAGCCCCGGGACAGGGTAGCAATCAGCCCCAGCATTTT. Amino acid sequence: CASSEAPGQGSNQPQHF.